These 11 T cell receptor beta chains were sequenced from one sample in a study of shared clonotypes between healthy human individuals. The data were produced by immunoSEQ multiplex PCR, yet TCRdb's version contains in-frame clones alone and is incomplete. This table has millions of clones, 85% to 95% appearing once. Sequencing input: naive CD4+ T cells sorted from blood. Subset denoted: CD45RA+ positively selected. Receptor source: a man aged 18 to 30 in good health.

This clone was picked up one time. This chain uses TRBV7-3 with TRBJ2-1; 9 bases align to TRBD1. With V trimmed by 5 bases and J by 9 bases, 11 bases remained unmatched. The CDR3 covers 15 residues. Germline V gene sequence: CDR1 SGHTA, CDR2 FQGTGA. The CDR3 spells CASSPGTGIFSEQFF. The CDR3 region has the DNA TGTGCCAGCAGCCCCGGGACAGGGATATTTAGTGAGCAGTTCTTC.

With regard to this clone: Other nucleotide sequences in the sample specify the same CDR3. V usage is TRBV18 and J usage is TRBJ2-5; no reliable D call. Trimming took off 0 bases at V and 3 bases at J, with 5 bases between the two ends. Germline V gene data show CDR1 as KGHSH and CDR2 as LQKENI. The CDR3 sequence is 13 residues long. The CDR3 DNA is TGTGCCAGCTCACCACCGGGGAAAGAGACCCAGTACTTC. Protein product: CASSPPGKETQYF. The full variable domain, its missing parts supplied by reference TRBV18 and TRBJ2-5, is NAGVMQNPRHLVRRRGQEARLRCSPMKGHSHVYWYRQLPEEGLKFMVYLQKENIIDESGMPKERFSAEFPKEGPSILRIQQVVRGDSAAYFCASSPPGKETQYFGPGTRLLVL.

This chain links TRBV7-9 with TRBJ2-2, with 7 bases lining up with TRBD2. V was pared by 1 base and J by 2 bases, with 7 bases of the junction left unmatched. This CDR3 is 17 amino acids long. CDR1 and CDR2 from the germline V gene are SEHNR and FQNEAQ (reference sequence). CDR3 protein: CASSLGGGIPNTGELFF. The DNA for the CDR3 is TGTGCCAGCAGCTTAGGGGGAGGGATCCCCAACACCGGGGAGCTGTTTTTT.

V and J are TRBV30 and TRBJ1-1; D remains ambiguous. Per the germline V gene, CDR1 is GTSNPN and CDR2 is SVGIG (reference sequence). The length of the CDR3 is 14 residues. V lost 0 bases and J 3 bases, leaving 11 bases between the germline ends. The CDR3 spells CAWSVSDHHTEAFF. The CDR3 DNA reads TGTGCCTGGAGTGTATCTGACCACCACACTGAAGCTTTCTTT.

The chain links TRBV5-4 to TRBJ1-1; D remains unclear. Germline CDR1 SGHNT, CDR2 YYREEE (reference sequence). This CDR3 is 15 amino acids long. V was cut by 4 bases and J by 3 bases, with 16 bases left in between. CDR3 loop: CASSLDPSRDTEAFF. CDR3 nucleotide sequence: TGTGCCAGCAGCCTGGACCCATCGAGGGACACTGAAGCTTTCTTT. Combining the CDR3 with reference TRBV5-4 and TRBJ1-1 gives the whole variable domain ETGVTQSPTHLIKTRGQQVTLRCSSQSGHNTVSWYQQALGQGPQFIFQYYREEENGRGNFPPRFSGLQFPNYSSELNVNALELDDSALYLCASSLDPSRDTEAFFGQGTRLTVV.

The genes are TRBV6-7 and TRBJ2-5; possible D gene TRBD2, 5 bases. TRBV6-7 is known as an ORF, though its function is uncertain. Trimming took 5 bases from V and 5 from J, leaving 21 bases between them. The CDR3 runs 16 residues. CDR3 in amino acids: CASSDTRPSTGETQYF. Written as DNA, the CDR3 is TGTGCCAGCAGTGATACAAGGCCCTCGACGGGGGAGACCCAGTACTTC.

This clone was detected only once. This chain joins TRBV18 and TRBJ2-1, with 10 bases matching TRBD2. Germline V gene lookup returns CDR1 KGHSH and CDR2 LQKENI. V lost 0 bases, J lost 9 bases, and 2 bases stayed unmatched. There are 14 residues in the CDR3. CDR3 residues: CASSPPSGRGEQFF. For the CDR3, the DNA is TGTGCCAGCTCACCACCCAGCGGGAGGGGTGAGCAGTTCTTC.

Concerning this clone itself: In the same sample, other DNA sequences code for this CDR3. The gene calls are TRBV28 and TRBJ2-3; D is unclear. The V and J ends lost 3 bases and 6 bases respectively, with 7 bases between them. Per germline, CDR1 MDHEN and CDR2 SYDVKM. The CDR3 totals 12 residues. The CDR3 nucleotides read TGTGCCAGCAGTTTGGTCGCGGATACGCAGTATTTT. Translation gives CASSLVADTQYF. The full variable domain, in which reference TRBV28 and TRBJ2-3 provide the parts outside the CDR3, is DVKVTQSSRYLVKRTGEKVFLECVQDMDHENMFWYRQDPGLGLRLIYFSYDVKMKEKGDIPEGYSVSREKKERFSLILESASTNQTSMYLCASSLVADTQYFGPGTRLTVL.

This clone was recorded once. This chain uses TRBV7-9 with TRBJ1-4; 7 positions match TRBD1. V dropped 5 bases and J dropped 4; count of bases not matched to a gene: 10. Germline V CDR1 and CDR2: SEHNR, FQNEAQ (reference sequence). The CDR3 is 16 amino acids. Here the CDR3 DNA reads TGTGCCAGCAGCGAAACAGGGGCCCCTATTAATGAAAAACTGTTTTTT. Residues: CASSETGAPINEKLFF.

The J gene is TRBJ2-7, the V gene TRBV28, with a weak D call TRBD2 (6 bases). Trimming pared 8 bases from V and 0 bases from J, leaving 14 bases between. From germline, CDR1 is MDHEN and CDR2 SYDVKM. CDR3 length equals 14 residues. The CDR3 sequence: CASRGGESSYEQYF. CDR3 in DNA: TGTGCCAGCCGAGGCGGGGAGAGCTCCTACGAGCAGTACTTC.

The CDR3 DNA is TGTGCCAGCAGTTACTCCTCCGGACCAACTAATGAAAAACTGTTTTTT. Translation gives CASSYSSGPTNEKLFF. V is TRBV6-6 and J is TRBJ1-4; D ambiguous. The CDR3 extends over 16 amino acids. V lost 0 bases and J 0 bases, leaving 8 bases between the germline ends. CDR1 is MNHNY, CDR2 SVGAGI, per germline (reference sequence).